A single T cell receptor beta chain is shown here with its context. Antigen: not known. Since a much larger clone is just one base distant, this may be a read error. This sample was included in a study of T cells after yellow fever vaccination. Whole-study context: Preparation of the low-cell-number fractions used SMART-Seq v4 Ultra Low Input. Study results and limitations: The secondary response peaked faster, at day 5 versus 15, but was weaker. Once the booster was given, most primary-vaccination clones reappeared, at about 96% for CD4 and more than 85% for CD8.

Making TCR cDNA involved 5'RACE template switching, which added UMIs and a universal primer site. TCRdb re-analysed the 5' RACE reads in MiXCR, keeping a single row per CDR3 protein. Of hundreds of thousands of distinct CDR3 sequences in the sample, around 3.9% are singletons; the top ten hold around 22%. The sequence derives from a man younger than 30 who received the YFV17D yellow fever vaccine. Sequenced here: PBMCs, sampled on the day of the yellow fever booster vaccination.

Here the CDR3 reads CSAGRGYYEQFF. The CDR3 DNA sequence: TGCAGTGCAGGACGGGGTTACTATGAGCAGTTCTTC. The chain has TRBV20-1 and TRBJ2-1; TRBD2 is a possible D gene (5 bases). V lost 6 bases to trimming and J lost 8 bases, with 14 bases between them. Germline values: CDR1 DFQATT, CDR2 SNEGSKA (reference sequence). The CDR3 contains 12 residues.